Below are 26 T cell receptor beta chains sequenced from a single sample in a study of yellow fever vaccine responses in identical twins. One entry per CDR3 protein results from TCRdb running MiXCR on the RT-PCR reads. The sample lists a few thousand distinct CDR3 sequences, around nine tenths occurring once. Sequenced here: T cells from blood (PBMCs), unsorted or a sorted subset (not recorded which), sampled before or after yellow fever vaccination (not recorded which). The receptors stem from a woman under 30 who received the yellow fever vaccine.

The J gene is TRBJ2-7, the V gene TRBV20-1; perhaps TRBD1 as D (5 bases). Between the trimmed V and J ends, which lost 0 bases and 2 bases, there was a span of 14 bases. The germline V gene has CDR1 DFQATT and CDR2 SNEGSKA (reference sequence). This CDR3 has 15 amino acids. The CDR3 sequence is CSARESAQVPYEQYF. The CDR3 nucleotides are TGCAGTGCTAGAGAATCCGCACAGGTCCCCTACGAGCAGTACTTC.

J is TRBJ2-1 and V is TRBV4-3; TRBD1 matches 8 bases. Germline-derived CDR1 and CDR2 are LGHNA and YSLEER. The V and J ends lost 2 bases and 0 bases, in that order; junction bases with no gene match: 3. This CDR3 spans 16 amino acids. The CDR3 sequence is CASSQQTGGSYNEQFF. The CDR3 DNA sequence: TGCGCCAGCAGCCAACAAACAGGGGGCTCCTACAATGAGCAGTTCTTC.

This chain joins TRBV19 and TRBJ1-5; 7 bases match TRBD1. Germline CDR1 LNHDA, CDR2 SQIVND (reference sequence). V lost 4 bases to trimming and J lost 5 bases; unmatched junction nucleotides: 8. The CDR3 has 15 amino acids. In DNA form, the CDR3 reads TGTGCCAGTAGTAGGGCCCGGACAGGCCATCAGCCCCAGCATTTT. This codes for CASSRARTGHQPQHF.

The chain links TRBV12-1 to TRBJ1-1. TRBV12-1 is a listed pseudogene. The CDR3 runs 13 residues. The CDR3 DNA sequence: TGCGCCAGCAGTTTGAACAGAAACACTGAAGCTTTCTTT. Translated: CASSLNRNTEAFF.

The rearrangement links TRBV11-1 to TRBJ2-5; weak D call: TRBD1 (6 bases). V was pared by 1 base and J by 1 base, with 7 bases between. The germline gives CDR1 SGHAT, CDR2 FQDESV (reference sequence). The CDR3 has 14 residues. The CDR3 bases are TGTGCCAGCAGCTTAGGGACAGTCCAAGAGACCCAGTACTTC. This encodes CASSLGTVQETQYF.

This chain joins TRBV11-2 and TRBJ2-3, with 9 positions matching TRBD2. V lost 5 bases, J lost 4 bases, and 7 bases stayed unmatched. Germline CDR1 and CDR2: SGHAT and FQNNGV. The CDR3 is 15 amino acids. This chain's CDR3 is CASSGSGRSSDTQYF. In DNA form, the CDR3 reads TGTGCCAGCAGCGGAAGCGGGAGGAGCTCAGATACGCAGTATTTT.

This clonotype showed up just once. The V gene is TRBV29-1, the J gene TRBJ1-2, with TRBD1 identical over 9 bases. Germline loops: CDR1 SQVTM, CDR2 ANQGSEA. V lost 3 bases and J lost 0; bases outside the gene matches: 11. The CDR3 is 17 amino acids. The DNA for the CDR3 is TGCAGCGTTGACCCTAGGACAGGGGATATTACTAACTATGGCTACACCTTC. The encoded protein is CSVDPRTGDITNYGYTF.

The rearrangement joins TRBV23-1 to TRBJ1-2; possibly TRBD1 for D (6 bases). TRBV23-1 is placed among ORFs of uncertain function. Trimming removed 0 bases from V and 2 bases from J, with 10 bases in between. The CDR3 runs to 15 residues. CDR3 sequence reads: CASSQSGDTNYGYTF. Here the CDR3 DNA reads TGCGCCAGCAGTCAATCCGGGGACACAAACTATGGCTACACCTTC.

The chain is built from TRBV6-5 and TRBJ2-5, with TRBD1 matching 7 bases. The junction had 11 bases not matched to a gene; V was cut back by 4 bases and J by 3 bases. The CDR3 is 16 residues long. CDR1 is MNHEY, CDR2 SVGAGI, per germline. This CDR3 reads CASSSPDRRLEETQYF. In nucleotides, the CDR3 is TGTGCCAGCAGTTCCCCGGACAGGCGCCTTGAAGAGACCCAGTACTTC.

The rearrangement joins TRBV29-1 to TRBJ1-1; maybe TRBD1 (6 bases). The CDR3 length is 11 residues. CDR1 and CDR2 (germline): SQVTM, ANQGSEA. Trimming removed 6 bases at V and 3 bases at J, with 8 bases between. Here the CDR3 reads CSVRGDTEAFF. The CDR3 nucleotides are TGCAGCGTGAGGGGGGACACTGAAGCTTTCTTT.

The chain employs TRBV12-1 and TRBJ2-5; the tabulated D call, TRBD2, remains unverified against the DNA. TRBV12-1 corresponds to a pseudogene. The CDR3 covers 18 residues. CDR3 in DNA: TGTGCCAGCAGAGGGACTAGCGGGAGTTGGGGGTACCAAGAGACCCAGTACTTC. This codes for CASRGTSGSWGYQETQYF.

This rearrangement joins TRBV19 to TRBJ2-1; tentatively, D is TRBD2 (6 bases). The CDR3 runs to 15 residues. The ends were cut back, 4 bases at V and 0 bases at J, with 10 bases in the middle. Germline CDR1 reads LNHDA; CDR2 reads SQIVND (reference sequence). The CDR3 reads CASSTPGSSYNEQFF. CDR3 sequence (DNA): TGTGCCAGTAGTACCCCCGGGAGCTCCTACAATGAGCAGTTCTTC.

This chain uses TRBV5-5 with TRBJ2-7; a possible D gene is TRBD2 (6 bases). Trimming stripped 1 base from V and 9 bases from J, with 14 bases between. The CDR3 contains 13 residues. From germline, CDR1 is SGHKS and CDR2 YYEKEE (reference sequence). Here the CDR3 reads CASSLLGIGGQYF. The CDR3, as DNA: TGTGCCAGCAGCTTGTTGGGGATCGGGGGGCAGTACTTC.

This chain links TRBV5-1 with TRBJ2-7; D ambiguous. The CDR3 contains 14 residues. Trimming stripped 4 bases from V and 2 bases from J, with 13 bases between. Germline CDR1 reads SGHRS; CDR2 reads YFSETQ. The CDR3 loop reads CASSPWTDPYEQYF. As DNA, the CDR3 is TGCGCCAGCAGCCCATGGACGGATCCCTACGAGCAGTACTTC.

The J gene is TRBJ2-2, the V gene TRBV29-1; D is uncertain. Trimming took 3 bases from V and 4 from J, leaving 3 bases between them. The CDR3 spans 11 residues. CDR1 and CDR2 from the germline V gene are SQVTM and ANQGSEA. The CDR3 bases are TGCAGCGTTGACGGCACCGGGGAGCTGTTTTTT. This encodes CSVDGTGELFF.

V is TRBV20-1 and J is TRBJ2-4; TRBD1 matches 7 bases. The V gene's germline CDR1 is DFQATT and CDR2 SNEGSKA (reference sequence). This CDR3 contains 13 residues. V was clipped by 1 base and J by 7 bases; unmatched bases: 4. CDR3 sequence (DNA): TGCAGTGCTAGAGGGACAGGACGCAACATTCAGTACTTC. It codes for CSARGTGRNIQYF.

The V and J genes are TRBV6-1 and TRBJ2-3, with 8 bases that match TRBD2. Germline V gene sequence: CDR1 MNHNS, CDR2 SASEGT. This CDR3 comprises 15 residues. With 7 bases clipped from V and 5 bases from J, the junction kept 11 bases outside the gene matches. The CDR3 here is CASNHEAGGLDTQYF. In DNA, the CDR3 is TGTGCCAGCAATCATGAGGCGGGGGGACTAGATACGCAGTATTTT.

The chain links TRBV6-2 or TRBV6-3 to TRBJ2-2, with TRBD1 identical over 7 bases. This CDR3 is built from 15 residues. J lost 3 bases, V lost 2 bases, and 3 bases had no gene match. Germline-derived CDR1 and CDR2 are MNHEY and SVGEGT. CDR3 sequence (DNA): TGTGCCAGCAGTTACGACAGGGATTACACCGGGGAGCTGTTTTTT. Translation gives CASSYDRDYTGELFF.

This clonotype was counted between two and nine times. The rearrangement uses TRBV5-1 and TRBJ1-1, with D possibly being TRBD1 (5 bases). V lost 2 bases and J 4 bases, leaving 18 bases between the germline ends. This CDR3 region has 16 residues. The V gene's germline CDR1 is SGHRS and CDR2 YFSETQ. The CDR3 here is CASSFGIGTGGTEAFF. For the CDR3, the DNA is TGCGCCAGCAGCTTTGGGATCGGCACTGGGGGCACTGAAGCTTTCTTT.

V gene TRBV20-1 combines with J gene TRBJ2-5, with D perhaps being TRBD1 or TRBD2 (5 bases each). Trimming pared 1 base from V and 5 bases from J, leaving 14 bases between. The germline V gene has CDR1 DFQATT and CDR2 SNEGSKA (reference sequence). This CDR3 is 14 amino acids long. The CDR3 DNA reads TGCAGTGCTAGAGCCGGGGCCGTTCGCGAGACCCAGTACTTC. As protein: CSARAGAVRETQYF.

This chain links TRBV10-3 with TRBJ1-1; D unresolved. This CDR3 comprises 13 residues. The germline V and J ends were trimmed by 2 bases and 2 bases, with 6 bases remaining between them. In germline, CDR1 is ENHRY, CDR2 SYGVKD. The CDR3 DNA follows: TGTGCCATCAGTGAGGGCCTCAACACTGAAGCTTTCTTT. It specifies CAISEGLNTEAFF.

A single count supports this clonotype. The V and J genes are TRBV12-3 or TRBV12-4 and TRBJ2-7; weak D call: TRBD2 (6 bases). Trimming left V 8 bases short and J 3 bases short, with 20 bases between. The CDR3 contains 15 residues. CDR3 in DNA: TGTGCCAGCGGAAGCCCTGGACTAACAAACTACGAGCAGTACTTC. This codes for CASGSPGLTNYEQYF.

This clonotype was seen only once. This rearrangement joins TRBV11-3 to TRBJ2-3; D is unresolved. V shed 5 bases and J shed 2 bases, with 8 bases lying between them. Looked up from germline, CDR1 is SGHNT and CDR2 is YENEEA. The CDR3 totals 13 residues. CDR3 protein: CASSGPNTDTQYF. For the CDR3, the DNA is TGTGCCAGCAGCGGGCCAAACACAGATACGCAGTATTTT.

The rearrangement links TRBV23-1 to TRBJ1-5; D is undetermined. TRBV23-1 has ORF status, its function being uncertain. This CDR3 is 15 amino acids long. V shed 0 bases and J shed 5 bases, with 11 bases lying between them. The CDR3: CASSQSTGGDQPQHF. In DNA form, the CDR3 reads TGCGCCAGCAGTCAATCGACCGGTGGGGATCAGCCCCAGCATTTT.

The genes are TRBV29-1 and TRBJ1-2; D perhaps matches TRBD1 (5 bases). The CDR3 spans 12 residues. The V end was cut by 4 bases, the J end by 11 bases, with 17 bases between. Germline CDR1 and CDR2: SQVTM and ANQGSEA. The CDR3 loop is CSVGRQGEDYTF. Here the CDR3 DNA reads TGCAGCGTTGGGCGGCAGGGTGAGGATTACACCTTC.

The chain employs TRBV29-1 and TRBJ1-2; TRBD1 might be the D (6 bases). This CDR3 region has 13 residues. Germline CDR1 SQVTM, CDR2 ANQGSEA. The V and J ends lost 1 base and 8 bases respectively, with 14 bases between them. CDR3 sequence: CSVEGGASGGYTF. CDR3 in DNA: TGCAGCGTTGAAGGGGGGGCGTCTGGGGGCTACACCTTC.